This TCR beta chain was documented in a study of T cells in Graves' hyperthyroidism and ophthalmopathy. About the research overall: Any treatment followed the collection of peripheral blood at initial diagnosis. General study findings and limits: In the analysis, a 13 V-J model separated ophthalmopathy from stable hyperthyroidism.

Per germline, CDR1 WSHSY and CDR2 SAAADI. This CDR3 comprises 15 residues. V was clipped by 4 bases and J by 1 base, with 11 bases between them. Points on this clonotype: No antigen is known for it.

This sample holds PBMCs from 10 ml fresh peripheral blood. The TCR beta CDR3 regions underwent amplification using RNA transcripts as the source. Initially, a first-round RT-PCR of the TCR CDR3 employed the HTBI primer set. TCRdb redid the calling of the multiplex PCR reads with MiXCR, one entry per CDR3 protein. The sample includes under 450,000 distinct CDR3 sequences, about 15% of them seen just once. This TCR derives from a woman aged 30 to 39 with Graves' hyperthyroidism that later progressed to Graves' ophthalmopathy. The sample was blood. The chain carries TRBV10-2 and TRBJ1-5, with D possibly matching TRBD1 (5 bases). CDR3 in DNA: TGCGCCAGCAGTGTGACAGAGGAAAGCAATCAGCCCCAGCATTTT. Protein: CASSVTEESNQPQHF.